The 18 T cell receptor beta chains in this list originate from one sample, sequenced in a study of cytomegalovirus exposure and HLA in healthy donors. Sequencing was performed with immunoSEQ multiplex PCR; in TCRdb, only in-frame clones are kept and a portion is missing. Here the sample spans under 250,000 clones, approximately 84% being singletons. The sequencing sample was made of PBMCs. The receptor set was obtained from a young man in good health and CMV-seropositive.

V gene TRBV6-5 combines with J gene TRBJ2-1, with D hard to call. Looked up from germline, CDR1 is MNHEY and CDR2 is SVGAGI. The length of the CDR3 is 15 residues. V lost 0 bases and J lost 0, with 6 bases in between. The chain's CDR3 is CASSYSYRSYNEQFF. The CDR3 DNA is TGTGCCAGCAGTTACTCTTACCGCTCCTACAATGAGCAGTTCTTC.

The V and J genes are TRBV14 and TRBJ2-1; TRBD1 agrees at 8 bases. The CDR3 has 16 residues. Germline loops: CDR1 SGHDN, CDR2 FVKESK. J lost 7 bases, V lost 0 bases, and 8 bases had no gene match. In nucleotides, the CDR3 is TGTGCCAGCAGCCAAGAGGGCAGGGGGCTTGGGAATGAGCAGTTCTTC. Its protein is CASSQEGRGLGNEQFF.

The chain carries TRBV10-1 and TRBJ2-1; D is perhaps TRBD1 or TRBD2 (5 bases each). The CDR3 consists of 14 residues. V shed 3 bases and J shed 4 bases, with 10 bases lying between them. Per the germline V gene, CDR1 is WNHNN and CDR2 is SYGVQD (reference sequence). CDR3 protein: CASSERDAYNEQFF. The CDR3, as DNA: TGCGCCAGCAGTGAACGGGACGCATACAATGAGCAGTTCTTC.

The chain combines TRBV6-6 with TRBJ1-5, with a possible D match to TRBD1 (5 bases). The germline V gene has CDR1 MNHNY and CDR2 SVGAGI (reference sequence). Trimming cost V 2 bases and J 15 bases, with 11 bases left between them. CDR3 length: 11 amino acids. CDR3 in DNA: TGTGCCAGCAGTTACGGGGACGAGCGGCATTTT. As protein: CASSYGDERHF.

The chain recombines TRBV30 with TRBJ2-5, with TRBD2 identical over 7 bases. V was clipped by 2 bases and J by 5 bases; unmatched bases: 8. Germline V lookup: CDR1 GTSNPN, CDR2 SVGIG (reference sequence). This CDR3 comprises 14 residues. The CDR3 coding sequence is TGTGCCTGGAGTCCTGGGGGGGGGTTGGAGACCCAGTACTTC. Translating gives CAWSPGGGLETQYF.

The chain combines TRBV2 with TRBJ1-2; 8 bases are a match to TRBD1. Losses at the gene ends were 5 bases for V and 8 bases for J; bases not matched to a gene: 16. The length of the CDR3 is 16 residues. CDR1 and CDR2 from the germline V gene are SNHLY and FYNNEI. CDR3 residues: CASSTGQGDLSYGYTF. CDR3 nucleotides: TGTGCCAGCAGTACTGGACAGGGTGATCTTTCCTACGGCTACACCTTC.

J is TRBJ2-7 and V is TRBV27; a weak D match, TRBD2 (5 bases). Trimming removed 5 bases from V and 2 bases from J, with 13 bases in between. Germline V CDR1 and CDR2: MNHEY, SMNVEV (reference sequence). The CDR3 runs 14 residues. The CDR3 DNA reads TGTGCCAGCAGTCGCCAACGGGGTACCTACGAGCAGTACTTC. Encoded protein: CASSRQRGTYEQYF.

The chain recombines TRBV5-4 with TRBJ1-4; D ambiguous. The length of the CDR3 is 13 residues. The germline CDR1 and CDR2 sequences are SGHNT and YYREEE (reference sequence). Trimming stripped 0 bases from V and 10 bases from J, with 10 bases between. In DNA, the CDR3 is TGTGCCAGCAGCTTGGGGACGGAGGGAAAACTGTTTTTT. This encodes CASSLGTEGKLFF.

Worth noting for this clone: The same CDR3 is also encoded by other DNA sequences in this sample. The chain recombines TRBV11-2 with TRBJ2-5, with D possibly matching TRBD2 (5 bases). Germline assignment: CDR1 SGHAT and CDR2 FQNNGV. V lost 5 bases and J 5 bases, leaving 12 bases between the germline ends. There are 13 residues in the CDR3. The CDR3, as DNA: TGTGCCAGCAGCCCCGGAGGTTGGGAGACCCAGTACTTC. It is translated as CASSPGGWETQYF.

This chain joins TRBV20-1 and TRBJ2-1; maybe TRBD2 (5 bases). The CDR3 sequence is 11 residues long. The V end was cut by 5 bases, the J end by 9 bases, with 11 bases between. Germline V CDR1 and CDR2: DFQATT, SNEGSKA (reference sequence). The CDR3 sequence: CSAWTGSEQFF. CDR3 in DNA: TGCAGTGCTTGGACTGGGTCTGAGCAGTTCTTC.

Concerning this clone: Other DNA sequences in the sample encode the same CDR3. The rearrangement links TRBV20-1 to TRBJ2-3; D gene unclear. The CDR3 is 11 amino acids. Germline assignment: CDR1 DFQATT and CDR2 SNEGSKA (reference sequence). The germline V and J ends were trimmed by 2 bases and 3 bases, with 3 bases remaining between them. Here the CDR3 DNA reads TGCAGTGCTAGATATACAGATACGCAGTATTTT. Protein product: CSARYTDTQYF.

This sequence joins TRBV6-1 and TRBJ1-2; the match to TRBD1 covers 7 bases. V lost 9 bases and J lost 8; bases outside the gene matches: 12. Germline V lookup: CDR1 MNHNS, CDR2 SASEGT. The CDR3 has 13 residues. CDR3 coding DNA: TGTGCCAGTACGGGGACAGACTATGGCGGCTACACCTTC. Translating it yields CASTGTDYGGYTF.

This chain links TRBV29-1 with TRBJ2-1; D call uncertain. Trimming took off 1 base at V and 7 bases at J, with 17 bases between the two ends. The CDR3 totals 15 residues. Per germline, CDR1 SQVTM and CDR2 ANQGSEA. The CDR3 DNA sequence: TGCAGCGTTGAAGTTGTCCAACATCCCTTTAATGAGCAGTTCTTC. Protein: CSVEVVQHPFNEQFF.

This chain joins TRBV7-6 and TRBJ2-2; D ambiguous. Trimming shortened V by 1 base and J by 8 bases, and 11 bases separated the two germline ends. Germline loops: CDR1 SGHVS, CDR2 FNYEAQ. The CDR3 length is 14 residues. CDR3 loop: CASSLGMGPGELFF. The CDR3 nucleotides read TGTGCCAGCAGCTTAGGAATGGGTCCTGGGGAGCTGTTTTTT.

The chain combines TRBV27 with TRBJ2-7; possible D gene TRBD2, 5 bases. CDR3 length: 14 residues. V lost 2 bases to trimming and J lost 0 bases, with 8 bases between them. Germline CDR1 and CDR2: MNHEY and SMNVEV (reference sequence). The CDR3 coding sequence is TGTGCCAGCAGTTTAACGGGATACTCCTACGAGCAGTACTTC. This sequence encodes CASSLTGYSYEQYF.

The CDR3 DNA follows: TGTGCCAGCAGCTTAACGCGGGAGGGTCTAGAGACCCAGTACTTC. This encodes CASSLTREGLETQYF. The chain uses TRBV7-3 and TRBJ2-5; the match to TRBD2 covers 9 bases. V lost 0 bases and J lost 4; bases outside the gene matches: 3. Germline CDR1 reads SGHTA; CDR2 reads FQGTGA. The CDR3 length is 15 residues.

J is TRBJ2-5 and V is TRBV7-9; 7 bases are a match to TRBD1. V dropped 5 bases and J dropped 5; count of bases not matched to a gene: 8. This CDR3 comprises 14 residues. The germline gives CDR1 SEHNR, CDR2 FQNEAQ (reference sequence). Here the CDR3 reads CASSHGDSEETQYF. CDR3 nucleotides: TGTGCCAGCAGCCACGGGGACAGTGAGGAGACCCAGTACTTC.

This rearrangement joins TRBV27 to TRBJ1-5; TRBD1 agrees at 7 bases. Germline V gives CDR1 MNHEY, CDR2 SMNVEV (reference sequence). The CDR3 is made up of 15 amino acids. The ends lost 10 bases at V and 0 bases at J; junction bases unmatched: 9. The CDR3 DNA reads TGTGCCACCCGGACAGGCCCTAATAGCAATCAGCCCCAGCATTTT. Translated, it gives CATRTGPNSNQPQHF.